The 4 T cell receptor beta chains listed next were all sequenced from one sample in a study of OX40 agonist ivuxolimab in advanced cancers. Assay used: immunoSEQ multiplex PCR; TCRdb lists only in-frame clones, some missing. The sample has about 51,000 clones, around nine tenths seen once; the top ten hold roughly 3.5%. Here the sequenced sample was CD4+ or CD8+ T cells sorted from blood, taken in a trial of the OX40 agonist ivuxolimab. The origin of the receptors is an adult with an advanced solid tumor such as melanoma, head and neck, liver or kidney cancer.

The V and J genes are TRBV19 and TRBJ1-2; tentative D call: TRBD1 (5 bases). Trimming shortened V by 3 bases and J by 6 bases, and 11 bases separated the two germline ends. The CDR3 is 13 residues long. Per germline, CDR1 LNHDA and CDR2 SQIVND (reference sequence). The CDR3 nucleotides are TGTGCCAGTAGTATGGTAGGGACGAATGGCTACACCTTC. This gives the protein CASSMVGTNGYTF.

CDR3: CASSLALQGGNSPLHF. CDR3 DNA sequence: TGTGCCAGCAGCTTGGCGCTGCAGGGAGGGAATTCACCCCTCCACTTT. The chain employs TRBV5-6 and TRBJ1-6; TRBD1 might be the D (5 bases). CDR1 and CDR2 from the germline V gene are SGHDT and YYEEEE. The CDR3 covers 16 residues. V lost 0 bases and J lost 7, with 14 bases in between.

This sequence joins TRBV11-3 and TRBJ2-5; 8 nucleotides line up with TRBD2. CDR3 length equals 15 residues. CDR1 SGHNT and CDR2 YENEEA come from the germline V gene. The V and J ends lost 4 bases and 1 base, in that order; junction bases with no gene match: 5. The CDR3 loop is CASSWMAGGQETQYF. Here the CDR3 DNA reads TGTGCCAGCAGCTGGATGGCGGGGGGCCAAGAGACCCAGTACTTC.

This chain joins TRBV28 and TRBJ2-7, with 7 nucleotides matching TRBD1. Germline V gene data show CDR1 as MDHEN and CDR2 as SYDVKM. The CDR3 has 14 residues. V lost 3 bases and J lost 4; bases outside the gene matches: 6. The CDR3 DNA is TGTGCCAGCAGTTTCGACAGGGTAGTGTACGAGCAGTACTTC. Protein: CASSFDRVVYEQYF.